What follows are 9 T cell receptor beta chains derived from one specimen sequenced in a study of blood T cell repertoires in COVID-19. Method: immunoSEQ multiplex PCR; TCRdb's copy keeps in-frame clones and lacks some. Here the sample spans around 150,000 clones, about four fifths being singletons. The sample was peripheral blood. Receptors originate from a man in his 70s with acute or convalescent COVID-19.

The genes are TRBV11-2 and TRBJ2-5, with TRBD2 identical over 10 bases. This CDR3 is 14 amino acids long. V gave up 8 bases and J gave up 5 bases; unmatched junction bases: 8. Looked up from germline, CDR1 is SGHAT and CDR2 is FQNNGV. The CDR3 reads CASGALAGVETQYF. For the CDR3, the DNA is TGTGCCAGCGGCGCGCTAGCGGGAGTTGAGACCCAGTACTTC.

V is TRBV7-9 and J is TRBJ2-7, with D perhaps matching TRBD1 (5 bases). The CDR3 covers 12 residues. CDR1 is SEHNR and CDR2 is FQNEAQ in the germline V gene (reference sequence). V was trimmed by 5 bases and J by 3 bases, leaving 8 bases between them. The CDR3 DNA sequence: TGTGCCAGCAGCCTGACAGACTACGAGCAGTACTTC. Its translation: CASSLTDYEQYF.

This clone occurred once. V and J are TRBV28 and TRBJ1-1; D may be TRBD1 (6 bases). The CDR3 runs 15 residues. The germline CDR1 and CDR2 sequences are MDHEN and SYDVKM. Trimming cost V 5 bases and J 7 bases, with 20 bases left between them. CDR3 sequence: CASSPPLGARNEAFF. The CDR3 region has the DNA TGTGCCAGCAGTCCTCCTTTGGGGGCGCGGAATGAAGCTTTCTTT.

V is TRBV18 and J is TRBJ2-1, with D unclear. CDR1 is KGHSH and CDR2 is LQKENI in the germline V gene. Trimming took off 3 bases at V and 4 bases at J, with 7 bases between the two ends. The CDR3 sequence is 13 residues long. In DNA form, the CDR3 reads TGTGCCAGCTCACCTTCCCCTTACAATGAGCAGTTCTTC. This gives the protein CASSPSPYNEQFF.

The chain employs TRBV6-1 and TRBJ1-2; 8 bases agree with TRBD1. Germline V gene lookup returns CDR1 MNHNS and CDR2 SASEGT. The CDR3 contains 15 residues. Trimming at V came to 2 bases and at J to 4 bases, leaving 6 bases not matched to a gene. The CDR3 sequence is CASSEPPTGGYGYTF. CDR3 sequence (DNA): TGTGCCAGCAGTGAACCTCCCACAGGGGGCTATGGCTACACCTTC.

This clone was seen a few times. The chain combines TRBV6-1 with TRBJ2-7; D is possibly TRBD1 (6 bases). The germline V gene encodes CDR1 MNHNS and CDR2 SASEGT. V lost 2 bases to trimming and J lost 0 bases, with 14 bases between them. CDR3 length: 16 residues. CDR3 sequence (DNA): TGTGCCAGCAGTGAACCTGACAGGAGGAGCTCCTACGAGCAGTACTTC. This sequence encodes CASSEPDRRSSYEQYF.

The rearrangement joins TRBV5-4 to TRBJ1-2; weak D call: TRBD1 (5 bases). The CDR3 is 15 amino acids. The ends were cut back, 0 bases at V and 7 bases at J, with 16 bases in the middle. CDR1 is SGHNT, CDR2 YYREEE, per germline (reference sequence). The CDR3: CASSLDSGLPSGYTF. The CDR3 DNA sequence: TGTGCCAGCAGCTTGGATTCAGGGCTACCGAGTGGCTACACCTTC.

CDR3: CASSLRDRGRGIYGYTF. The CDR3 coding sequence is TGTGCCAGCAGCTTACGGGACAGGGGGCGTGGGATATATGGCTACACCTTC. V is TRBV7-8 and J is TRBJ1-2; 12 bases are shared with TRBD1. Germline CDR1 and CDR2: SGHVS and FQNEAQ. V lost 2 bases and J lost 5; bases outside the gene matches: 9. The CDR3 runs 17 residues.

The gene calls are TRBV11-3 and TRBJ2-2, with D possibly TRBD2 on 6 matching bases. This CDR3 is 17 amino acids long. Trimming left V 5 bases short and J 0 bases short, with 16 bases between. Germline-derived CDR1 and CDR2 are SGHNT and YENEEA. CDR3 protein: CASSLRIPGANTGELFF. The DNA of the CDR3 is TGTGCCAGCAGCCTCCGCATCCCGGGGGCGAACACCGGGGAGCTGTTTTTT.